The clone carrying this T cell receptor (beta chain) was seen only a few times. Its antigen is unidentified. The sample is drawn from a study of identical twins. Study-wide points: One should note that invariant MAIT and iNKT cells could partly confound zero-insertion analyses.

TCRdb processed the 5' RACE reads anew with MiXCR; each CDR3 protein has one entry. The data show roughly 1.6 million distinct CDR3 sequences, around a third seen once. Trimming left V 3 bases short and J 0 bases short, with 11 bases between. The CDR3 consists of 16 residues. The germline V gene encodes CDR1 KGHDR and CDR2 SFDVKD. The V gene is TRBV24-1, the J gene TRBJ2-1, with TRBD1 as a possible D gene (5 bases). The TCR comes from a newborn girl in good health. The specimen was cord blood. The CDR3 DNA sequence: TGTGCCACCAGTGATGGGCAGGGCAGCTCCTACAATGAGCAGTTCTTC. Protein product: CATSDGQGSSYNEQFF.